The 22 T cell receptor beta chains below come from one sample, sequenced in a study of T cells in Graves' hyperthyroidism and ophthalmopathy. Authors of the study amplified TCR beta CDR3 regions from RNA transcripts. First-round RT-PCR of the TCR CDR3 relied on the HTBI primer set. Using its own MiXCR run on the multiplex PCR reads, TCRdb lists one record per CDR3 protein. The repertoire holds about 620,000 distinct CDR3 sequences, with around 15% as singletons. Material for sequencing was blood. The source is a woman in her 30s with Graves' hyperthyroidism.

This clonotype has just a few counts. The chain has TRBV7-8 and TRBJ2-3, with D possibly matching TRBD2 (5 bases). The CDR3 loop spans 17 amino acids. Trimming left V 1 base short and J 7 bases short, with 21 bases between. The V gene's germline CDR1 is SGHVS and CDR2 FQNEAQ. CDR3 sequence reads: CASSLVRVGPRLHTQYF. CDR3 coding DNA: TGTGCCAGCAGCTTAGTTAGGGTAGGGCCTCGACTACATACGCAGTATTTT.

This clonotype appeared many times. The chain is built from TRBV3-1 and TRBJ2-7; 7 bases are a match to TRBD2. CDR3 length: 14 residues. In germline, CDR1 is LGHDT, CDR2 YNNKEL (reference sequence). J gave up 5 bases and V 1 base, and 5 bases lay outside the gene matches. The CDR3 coding sequence is TGTGCCAGCAGCCAAGCAGTTACTAGCGACGAGCAGTACTTC. It encodes CASSQAVTSDEQYF.

Many counts were recorded for this clonotype. J is TRBJ2-1 and V is TRBV20-1, with 9 bases that match TRBD2. There are 15 residues in the CDR3. V was clipped by 1 base and J by 4 bases; unmatched bases: 5. The germline gives CDR1 DFQATT, CDR2 SNEGSKA (reference sequence). The CDR3 protein is CSARVWAGGYNEQFF. CDR3 coding DNA: TGCAGTGCTAGAGTTTGGGCGGGAGGGTACAATGAGCAGTTCTTC.

Many counts were recorded for this clonotype. The CDR3 loop is CAWTPGGSPLHF. Written as DNA, the CDR3 is TGTGCCTGGACTCCCGGGGGTTCACCCCTCCACTTT. The genes are TRBV30 and TRBJ1-6, with D possibly being TRBD1 (5 bases). The CDR3 sequence is 12 residues long. V shed 4 bases and J shed 9 bases, with 10 bases lying between them. Germline loops: CDR1 GTSNPN, CDR2 SVGIG (reference sequence). Complete variable domain (other parts from reference TRBV30 and TRBJ1-6): SQTIHQWPATLVQPVGSPLSLECTVEGTSNPNLYWYRQAAGRGLQLLFYSVGIGQISSEVPQNLSASRPQDRQFILSSKKLLLSDSGFYLCAWTPGGSPLHFGNGTRLTVT.

This clonotype appeared many times. This CDR3 reads CASSPPGGRNYGYTF. The CDR3 coding sequence is TGTGCCAGCAGCCCGCCCGGGGGAAGGAACTATGGCTACACCTTC. The chain has TRBV28 and TRBJ1-2; TRBD1 is a possible D gene (5 bases). CDR1 is MDHEN, CDR2 SYDVKM, per germline. V lost 6 bases to trimming and J lost 2 bases, with 16 bases between them. The CDR3 runs to 15 residues.

A few counts support this clonotype. The V gene is TRBV14, the J gene TRBJ1-1; possible D gene TRBD1, 5 bases. Trimming stripped 0 bases from V and 8 bases from J, with 10 bases between. Looked up from germline, CDR1 is SGHDN and CDR2 is FVKESK. The CDR3 extends over 13 amino acids. CDR3 in DNA: TGTGCCAGCAGCCAAGAGACGGGACCGGAAGCTTTCTTT. Translating it yields CASSQETGPEAFF.

Many counts were recorded for this clonotype. V usage is TRBV2 and J usage is TRBJ1-5; D not certain. V dropped 3 bases and J dropped 9 bases, with 12 bases sitting between them. Germline CDR1 is SNHLY and CDR2 is FYNNEI. The CDR3 loop spans 13 amino acids. The CDR3 DNA reads as TGTGCCAGCAGTGACCGGGTTGGGGTGCCCCAGCATTTT. Its translation: CASSDRVGVPQHF.

There are a few counts of this clonotype. The gene calls are TRBV19 and TRBJ2-1; perhaps TRBD2 as D (5 bases). V lost 5 bases and J lost 3, with 11 bases in between. Germline V gene sequence: CDR1 LNHDA, CDR2 SQIVND (reference sequence). The CDR3 is 14 amino acids. The CDR3 DNA sequence: TGTGCCAGTAGTTTCGGAGGCAACTACAATGAGCAGTTCTTC. Encoded protein: CASSFGGNYNEQFF.

This chain joins TRBV7-8 and TRBJ1-6, with unresolved D. The CDR3 is 14 residues long. Trimming left V 2 bases short and J 0 bases short, with 2 bases between. The V gene's germline CDR1 is SGHVS and CDR2 FQNEAQ. Here the CDR3 reads CASSLNSYNSPLHF. The CDR3 DNA reads TGTGCCAGCAGCTTAAACTCCTATAATTCACCCCTCCACTTT.

The sample holds many counts of this clonotype. The rearrangement joins TRBV30 to TRBJ1-1, with D unclear. Trimming took off 2 bases at V and 4 bases at J, with 5 bases between the two ends. Germline V gives CDR1 GTSNPN, CDR2 SVGIG (reference sequence). This CDR3 is built from 11 residues. The CDR3: CAWSHPTEAFF. CDR3 DNA: TGTGCCTGGAGTCATCCCACTGAAGCTTTCTTT. Looking up the rest from reference TRBV30 and TRBJ1-1 gives the full variable domain: SQTIHQWPATLVQPVGSPLSLECTVEGTSNPNLYWYRQAAGRGLQLLFYSVGIGQISSEVPQNLSASRPQDRQFILSSKKLLLSDSGFYLCAWSHPTEAFFGQGTRLTVV.

The chain joins TRBV29-1 to TRBJ2-5; D remains unclear. This CDR3 spans 11 amino acids. Trimming removed 8 bases at V and 7 bases at J, with 14 bases between. Germline assignment: CDR1 SQVTM and CDR2 ANQGSEA. CDR3 nucleotides: TGCAGCTGGCGCGCCTGGGGGACCCAGTACTTC. Translating gives CSWRAWGTQYF.

This clonotype was counted a few times. The rearrangement links TRBV7-2 to TRBJ2-7, with D maybe TRBD1 (5 bases). Germline V gene data show CDR1 as SGHTA and CDR2 as FQGNSA. The ends were cut back, 4 bases at V and 1 base at J, with 17 bases in the middle. The CDR3 loop spans 16 amino acids. The CDR3 here is CASSYEPQTVSYEQYF. CDR3 sequence (DNA): TGTGCCAGCAGCTACGAACCCCAGACAGTATCCTACGAGCAGTACTTC. The full variable domain, its missing parts supplied by reference TRBV7-2 and TRBJ2-7, is GAGVSQSPSNKVTEKGKDVELRCDPISGHTALYWYRQSLGQGLEFLIYFQGNSAPDKSGLPSDRFSAERTGGSVSTLTIQRTQQEDSAVYLCASSYEPQTVSYEQYFGPGTRLTVT.

This clonotype was observed a handful of times. The chain couples TRBV18 to TRBJ2-1; TRBD1 matches 8 bases. Germline CDR1 reads KGHSH; CDR2 reads LQKENI. The V gene end was trimmed by 8 bases and the J gene end by 8 bases; junction bases not matched to a gene: 11. The CDR3 consists of 14 residues. The CDR3 here is CASTEDRAFYEQFF. The CDR3 nucleotides are TGTGCCAGCACAGAGGACAGGGCTTTTTATGAGCAGTTCTTC.

This clonotype has more than one count but fewer than ten. The rearrangement joins TRBV28 to TRBJ2-5; no definite D call. Trimming removed 9 bases from V and 1 base from J, with 15 bases in between. The CDR3 sequence is 14 residues long. The V gene's germline CDR1 is MDHEN and CDR2 SYDVKM. The CDR3: CASHPGPTQETQYF. The CDR3 nucleotides are TGTGCCAGTCATCCGGGCCCGACCCAAGAGACCCAGTACTTC.

Many counts were recorded for this clonotype. The V call is TRBV5-1, the J call TRBJ2-3, with a tentative D call TRBD2 (6 bases). Germline assignment: CDR1 SGHRS and CDR2 YFSETQ. The V and J ends lost 4 bases and 2 bases respectively, with 20 bases between them. The CDR3 extends over 17 amino acids. CDR3 amino acids: CASSLVSAGHSTDTQYF. Here the CDR3 DNA reads TGCGCCAGCAGCCTCGTCTCGGCGGGGCACTCCACAGATACGCAGTATTTT.

The V call is TRBV6-1, the J call TRBJ2-7; TRBD1 or TRBD2 may be the D gene (5 bases each). Germline V gene lookup returns CDR1 MNHNS and CDR2 SASEGT. V lost 0 bases and J 9 bases, leaving 9 bases between the germline ends. The CDR3 sequence is 12 residues long. CDR3 in amino acids: CASSEAGERQYF. CDR3 DNA sequence: TGTGCCAGCAGTGAAGCGGGGGAGAGGCAGTACTTC.

V usage is TRBV9 and J usage is TRBJ1-2; a weak D match, TRBD1 (6 bases). This CDR3 is built from 16 residues. V was cut by 4 bases and J by 3 bases, with 19 bases left in between. Germline CDR1 SGDLS, CDR2 YYNGEE. CDR3 coding DNA: TGTGCCAGCAGCATTTCCCCGGACAGTATGTACTATGGCTACACCTTC. Translation: CASSISPDSMYYGYTF.

This clonotype occurred a few times. The chain employs TRBV19 and TRBJ2-5; no reliable D call. V lost 5 bases, J lost 1 base, and 8 bases lay in between. This CDR3 is built from 13 residues. The V gene's germline CDR1 is LNHDA and CDR2 SQIVND (reference sequence). CDR3 nucleotides: TGTGCCAGTAGTCCCTACACCCAAGAGACCCAGTACTTC. Its translation: CASSPYTQETQYF.

This clonotype was observed a few times. V and J are TRBV9 and TRBJ2-7; 9 positions match TRBD1. J lost 5 bases, V lost 0 bases, and 9 bases had no gene match. The germline V gene encodes CDR1 SGDLS and CDR2 YYNGEE. The length of the CDR3 is 16 residues. DNA of the CDR3: TGTGCCAGCAGCGTAGCCGGAGACAGGGGGATAGACGAGCAGTACTTC. Residues: CASSVAGDRGIDEQYF. Combining the CDR3 with reference TRBV9 and TRBJ2-7 gives the whole variable domain DSGVTQTPKHLITATGQRVTLRCSPRSGDLSVYWYQQSLDQGLQFLIQYYNGEERAKGNILERFSAQQFPDLHSELNLSSLELGDSALYFCASSVAGDRGIDEQYFGPGTRLTVT.

With respect to this clonotype: Being one base from a much bigger clone, this may be a read error. The CDR3 DNA is TGTGCCGGCATGAGCATAAGGTCGAACACCGGGGAGCTGTTTTTT. This sequence encodes CAGMSIRSNTGELFF. The chain carries TRBV25-1 and TRBJ2-2; the D is unclear. V was cut by 11 bases and J by 0 bases, with 16 bases left in between. The germline CDR1 and CDR2 sequences are MGHDK and SYGVNS. The CDR3 has 15 residues.

This clonotype has ten or more counts. The chain has TRBV2 and TRBJ2-2; no firm D call. V shed 2 bases and J shed 5 bases, with 12 bases lying between them. The CDR3 runs to 15 residues. Germline CDR1 reads SNHLY; CDR2 reads FYNNEI. CDR3 amino acids: CASSESLLGTGELFF. In nucleotides, the CDR3 is TGTGCCAGCAGTGAAAGTCTTTTGGGGACCGGGGAGCTGTTTTTT.

The chain combines TRBV13 with TRBJ1-1; no clear D. Germline values: CDR1 PRHDT, CDR2 FYEKMQ (reference sequence). This CDR3 spans 15 amino acids. Trimming left V 4 bases short and J 0 bases short, with 12 bases between. The CDR3 loop is CASSSRTYVNTEAFF. The CDR3 DNA reads as TGTGCCAGCAGCTCCAGGACCTACGTGAACACTGAAGCTTTCTTT.